The T cell receptor (beta chain) under discussion was sequenced for a study of cytomegalovirus exposure and HLA in healthy donors. Looking at the study overall: In an earlier analysis, around 120 million unique TCR beta sequences were found from about 190 million T cells.

In regard to this clone: Its antigen is still unknown.

13 Jbeta primers and 60 Vbeta primers were used for the PCR. The protocol was immunoSEQ multiplex PCR, while the TCRdb copy is restricted to in-frame clones and leaves out a portion. The sample lists more than 90,000 clones; 74% were seen once. Looked up from germline, CDR1 is SQVTM and CDR2 is ANQGSEA. V shed 5 bases and J shed 4 bases, with 8 bases lying between them. The CDR3 runs to 11 residues. Study-wide points: Most TCR beta V segments were productive about 87% or about 30% of the time in an earlier analysis. Three CMV-associated chains proved CMV antigen-specific in vitro. The study assumed roughly uniform donor sequencing depth for presence/absence analyses.

This receptor was obtained from a woman between 45 and 60 years old in good health and CMV-seropositive. Material: PBMCs. The chain links TRBV29-1 to TRBJ1-2; possibly TRBD1 for D (5 bases). The CDR3 here is CSVPQVYGYTF. Written as DNA, the CDR3 is TGCAGCGTTCCACAGGTCTATGGCTACACCTTC.